The present entry profiles one T cell receptor (beta chain) with its context. Sequencing used immunoSEQ multiplex PCR; TCRdb keeps in-frame clones, though not all of them. This table has about 370,000 clones, about 89% appearing once. With 4 bases removed from V and 7 bases from J, the gap between germline ends came to 15 bases. The CDR3 sequence is 14 residues long. The germline CDR1 and CDR2 sequences are SGHDT and YYEEEE. This sample is part of a study of blood T cell repertoires in COVID-19. V gene TRBV5-6 combines with J gene TRBJ2-1; perhaps TRBD2 as D (6 bases). Sequences were obtained from peripheral blood. The TCR was taken from a woman between 25 and 40 years old with COVID-19, enrolled during active disease. CDR3 nucleotide sequence: TGTGCCAGCAGCCCCGGGGGTAGCGGTAATGAGCAGTTCTTC. This translates into CASSPGGSGNEQFF.